What follows is one TCR beta chain and its context. No antigen is known for it. The junction had 5 bases not matched to a gene; V was cut back by 6 bases and J by 6 bases. Germline CDR1 MDHEN, CDR2 SYDVKM. The CDR3 spans 14 residues. These data come from a study of CD4+ T cells in melanoma. Findings of the study overall: CD8+ T cell, macrophage and B cell function reportedly correlated with neoantigen-specific CD4+ T cells.

TCRdb keeps only in-frame clones here, not all; method: immunoSEQ multiplex PCR. The table records about 140,000 clones, about 93% of them present only once. The chain is built from TRBV28 and TRBJ1-6; 7 bases agree with TRBD1. The receptor was derived from a human donor with melanoma. CDR3 nucleotides: TGTGCCAGCAGCCAGGGGGGTATTAATTCACCCCTCCACTTT. The encoded protein is CASSQGGINSPLHF.